Below, one T cell receptor beta chain is given with its context. This sample is drawn from a study of blood T cell repertoires in COVID-19. The wider study: PBMCs, B-cell-depleted T cells, or T cells provided the cDNA or gDNA that made up the material.

CDR1 and CDR2 (germline): SNHLY, FYNNEI. The V end lost 8 bases, the J end lost 6 bases, and 14 bases lay between the germline ends. The CDR3 spans 12 residues. Per the authors' pipeline: Reference gene primer amplification gave estimated nucleated cell counts. The repertoire was sequenced with immunoSEQ multiplex PCR; TCRdb's copy has only in-frame clones and lacks some. V and J calls and clone size are those listed in that table; D and trimming were worked out from the DNA. The repertoire includes 45,000 to 60,000 clones, approximately 86% of them detected once, and roughly 1.3% sits in the top ten.

This sequence originates from a man aged 60 to 75 with acute or convalescent COVID-19. Sequenced sample: peripheral blood. The chain links TRBV2 to TRBJ2-7, with a tentative D call TRBD2 (5 bases). DNA for the CDR3: TGTGCCAGCGACTACACCCCCGGCGAGCAGTACTTC. This translates into CASDYTPGEQYF.